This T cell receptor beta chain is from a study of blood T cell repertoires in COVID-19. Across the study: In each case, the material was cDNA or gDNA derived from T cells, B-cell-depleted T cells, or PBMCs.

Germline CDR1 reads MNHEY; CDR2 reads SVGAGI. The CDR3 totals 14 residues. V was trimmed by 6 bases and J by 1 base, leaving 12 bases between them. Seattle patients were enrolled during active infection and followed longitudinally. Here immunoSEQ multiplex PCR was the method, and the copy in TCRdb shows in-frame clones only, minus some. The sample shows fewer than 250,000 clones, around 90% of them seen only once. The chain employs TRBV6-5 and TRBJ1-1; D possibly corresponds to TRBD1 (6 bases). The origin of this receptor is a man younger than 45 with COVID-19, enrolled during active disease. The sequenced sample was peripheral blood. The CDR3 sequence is CASRPPQGNTEAFF. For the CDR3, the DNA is TGTGCCAGCAGACCACCACAGGGGAACACTGAAGCTTTCTTT.